Below, 21 T cell receptor beta chains from the same sample are listed, as sequenced in a study of blood T cell repertoires in COVID-19. The data were produced by immunoSEQ multiplex PCR, yet TCRdb's version contains in-frame clones alone and is incomplete. The data show about 60,000 clones, with approximately 83% seen just once and about a tenth held by the top ten. What was sequenced was peripheral blood. The receptors originated from a man aged 45-65 years with COVID-19, enrolled during active disease.

The chain is built from TRBV27 and TRBJ2-7; D unclear. The V gene's germline CDR1 is MNHEY and CDR2 SMNVEV (reference sequence). This CDR3 is built from 14 residues. V lost 2 bases to trimming and J lost 5 bases, with 13 bases between them. As DNA, the CDR3 is TGTGCCAGCAGTTTACGACTCGCCCTCCACGAGCAGTACTTC. It is translated as CASSLRLALHEQYF.

This clone was counted only a few times. This chain connects TRBV10-3 to TRBJ2-7; 8 bases are shared with TRBD1. The CDR3 length is 14 residues. Germline V gene lookup returns CDR1 ENHRY and CDR2 SYGVKD. V shed 7 bases, J shed 2 bases, and the junction held 7 bases outside the gene matches. CDR3 coding DNA: TGTGCCATCACGCAGACAGGGGACCCCTACGAGCAGTACTTC. This codes for CAITQTGDPYEQYF.

The genes are TRBV24-1 and TRBJ2-2; 8 nucleotides align to TRBD2. The CDR3 has 16 residues. Germline trimming cut 4 bases from V and 2 bases from J; bases unmatched to any gene: 5. Per the germline V gene, CDR1 is KGHDR and CDR2 is SFDVKD. CDR3 nucleotide sequence: TGTGCCACCAGTGACCCGGGGGGGGCAAACACCGGGGAGCTGTTTTTT. This translates into CATSDPGGANTGELFF.

V is TRBV27 and J is TRBJ1-1; 12 nucleotides line up with TRBD1. The CDR3 is 13 amino acids. Germline V lookup: CDR1 MNHEY, CDR2 SMNVEV (reference sequence). Trimming cost V 2 bases and J 10 bases; bases outside gene matches: 2. CDR3 amino acids: CASSLGTGGRAFF. CDR3 nucleotides: TGTGCCAGCAGTTTAGGGACAGGGGGCAGAGCTTTCTTT.

This clone was detected only once. The chain couples TRBV7-2 to TRBJ2-7; 11 bases are a match to TRBD2. The V gene end was trimmed by 6 bases and the J gene end by 4 bases; junction bases not matched to a gene: 5. Germline lookup yields CDR1 SGHTA and CDR2 FQGNSA. This CDR3 is built from 14 residues. This CDR3 reads CASSFLAGGYEQYF. In nucleotides, the CDR3 is TGTGCCAGCAGTTTCCTAGCGGGAGGTTACGAGCAGTACTTC.

The chain joins TRBV18 to TRBJ2-3; D unclear. The germline CDR1 and CDR2 sequences are KGHSH and LQKENI. Deletions cut 6 bases from V and 2 bases from J, with 12 bases between. The CDR3 runs to 14 residues. The CDR3 DNA sequence: TGTGCCAGCTCTCCGCAAATGGCCACAGATACGCAGTATTTT. Encoded protein: CASSPQMATDTQYF.

The V gene is TRBV30, the J gene TRBJ1-2, with unresolved D. Trimming left V 0 bases short and J 6 bases short, with 26 bases between. Germline CDR1 GTSNPN, CDR2 SVGIG (reference sequence). The CDR3 totals 18 residues. CDR3 coding DNA: TGTGCCTGGAGTGTAATCGGTCGGCCGGGGAGGTTCGGCGATGGCTACACCTTC. Translated: CAWSVIGRPGRFGDGYTF.

This rearrangement joins TRBV6-5 to TRBJ1-2; possible D gene TRBD1, 5 bases. Germline V gene data show CDR1 as MNHEY and CDR2 as SVGAGI. V was pared by 6 bases and J by 7 bases, with 15 bases between. This CDR3 comprises 13 residues. The CDR3 spells CASRNGGGGGYTF. CDR3 bases: TGTGCCAGCAGGAATGGCGGGGGAGGTGGCTACACCTTC.

The rearrangement uses TRBV6-6 and TRBJ2-7; tentatively, D is TRBD1 (5 bases). Trimming removed 1 base at V and 1 base at J, with 8 bases between. The CDR3 contains 14 residues. CDR1 and CDR2 (germline): MNHNY, SVGAGI (reference sequence). The CDR3 coding sequence is TGTGCCAGCAGTTACTTAGACAGATCCTACGAGCAGTACTTC. This gives the protein CASSYLDRSYEQYF.

The table lists this clone with a count of one. The chain uses TRBV3-1 (or the pseudogene TRBV3-2) and TRBJ1-2; perhaps TRBD1 as D (5 bases). Germline V gene data show CDR1 as LGHDT and CDR2 as YNNKEL (reference sequence). The ends were cut back, 4 bases at V and 8 bases at J, with 17 bases in the middle. The CDR3 length is 14 residues. CDR3 protein: CASSPSGGGDGYTF. The CDR3, as DNA: TGTGCCAGCAGCCCCTCGGGGGGAGGGGACGGCTACACCTTC.

This clone was found a few times. This chain links TRBV19 with TRBJ2-3; 7 nucleotides agree with TRBD2. V shed 3 bases, J shed 5 bases, and the junction held 5 bases outside the gene matches. Germline-derived CDR1 and CDR2 are LNHDA and SQIVND (reference sequence). The CDR3 totals 14 residues. The CDR3 bases are TGTGCCAGTAGTATCCCGGGGAGGGAAGATACGCAGTATTTT. It yields the protein CASSIPGREDTQYF.

This clone was seen a single time. V usage is TRBV24-1 and J usage is TRBJ2-5; TRBD2 is a possible D gene (6 bases). The germline V and J ends were trimmed by 4 bases and 4 bases, with 18 bases remaining between them. The CDR3 covers 16 residues. Germline V gene lookup returns CDR1 KGHDR and CDR2 SFDVKD. As DNA, the CDR3 is TGTGCCACCAGTGACCCCAGTTACGGGGGATCAGAGACCCAGTACTTC. It is translated as CATSDPSYGGSETQYF.

The V gene is TRBV28, the J gene TRBJ1-4; 7 positions match TRBD1. The V segment lost 6 bases and the J segment 7 bases; nucleotides outside the gene matches: 8. The CDR3 covers 14 residues. In germline, CDR1 is MDHEN, CDR2 SYDVKM. The CDR3 coding sequence is TGTGCCAGCAGCTCGGGACAGTGGGGTGAAAAACTGTTTTTT. Residues: CASSSGQWGEKLFF.

The chain uses TRBV6-5 and TRBJ1-5; no firm D call. With 0 bases removed from V and 6 bases from J, the gap between germline ends came to 9 bases. The CDR3 length is 14 residues. Germline CDR1 MNHEY, CDR2 SVGAGI. The DNA for the CDR3 is TGTGCCAGCAGTTACTCGGAGGGAAGTCAGCCCCAGCATTTT. Its translation: CASSYSEGSQPQHF.

V is TRBV6-2 or TRBV6-3 and J is TRBJ2-1, with TRBD2 matching over 9 bases. Germline loops: CDR1 MNHEY, CDR2 SVGEGT. V lost 6 bases and J lost 4; bases outside the gene matches: 4. The CDR3 length is 14 residues. CDR3 protein: CASSKTSGYNEQFF. CDR3 bases: TGTGCCAGCAGCAAGACTAGCGGTTACAATGAGCAGTTCTTC.

This chain uses TRBV13 with TRBJ2-1; perhaps TRBD1 as D (5 bases). Trimming stripped 2 bases from V and 4 bases from J, with 15 bases between. The germline V gene has CDR1 PRHDT and CDR2 FYEKMQ (reference sequence). CDR3 length: 16 amino acids. CDR3 in amino acids: CASSLSLGRPYNEQFF. The CDR3 coding sequence is TGTGCCAGCAGCTTAAGTTTGGGGCGACCGTACAATGAGCAGTTCTTC.

This chain uses TRBV19 with TRBJ1-1, with TRBD1 matching over 9 bases. J lost 1 base, V lost 10 bases, and 4 bases had no gene match. CDR1 and CDR2 (germline): LNHDA, SQIVND (reference sequence). The CDR3 runs to 13 residues. CDR3 sequence reads: CATNRGRNTEAFF. CDR3 bases: TGTGCCACCAACAGGGGGCGGAACACTGAAGCTTTCTTT.

The chain combines TRBV6-5 with TRBJ2-7, with D maybe TRBD1 (7 bases). V gave up 7 bases and J gave up 3 bases, with 16 bases separating them. This CDR3 region has 14 residues. The germline V gene encodes CDR1 MNHEY and CDR2 SVGAGI. This CDR3 reads CASNRQGGLYEQYF. Here the CDR3 DNA reads TGTGCCAGCAACCGACAGGGAGGACTCTACGAGCAGTACTTC.

The genes are TRBV28 and TRBJ2-5; the match to TRBD2 covers 7 bases. This CDR3 contains 15 residues. Looked up from germline, CDR1 is MDHEN and CDR2 is SYDVKM. V shed 7 bases and J 0 bases; nucleotides not matched to a gene: 8. This chain's CDR3 is CASKDFGGYQETQYF. Written as DNA, the CDR3 is TGTGCCAGCAAAGACTTCGGGGGGTACCAAGAGACCCAGTACTTC.

The chain uses TRBV19 and TRBJ2-5, with 10 positions matching TRBD1. The germline CDR1 and CDR2 sequences are LNHDA and SQIVND (reference sequence). The V and J ends lost 10 bases and 4 bases, in that order; junction bases with no gene match: 3. The CDR3 is made up of 12 amino acids. The CDR3 DNA reads as TGTGCCACCCGGACAGGGGGAGAGACCCAGTACTTC. Amino acids: CATRTGGETQYF.

This clone qualifies as medium-sized. The V and J genes are TRBV6-4 and TRBJ1-6; D is perhaps TRBD1 (5 bases). Trimming cost V 0 bases and J 10 bases, with 10 bases left between them. The CDR3 has 14 amino acids. CDR1 MRHNA and CDR2 SNTAGT come from the germline V gene. The CDR3, as DNA: TGTGCCAGCAGTGACTCGCAGGGTGGCTCACCCCTCCACTTT. This codes for CASSDSQGGSPLHF.